This T cell receptor beta chain was recorded in a study of blood T cells in healthy people across ages. Germline CDR1 SGHRS, CDR2 YFSETQ. Trimming at V came to 3 bases and at J to 7 bases, leaving 9 bases not matched to a gene. The CDR3 runs 15 residues. A sample-barcoded 5' primer and a J-beta primer mix were used in a second PCR of roughly 7 to 11 cycles. TCRdb called the 5' RACE reads again in MiXCR, with one record for every CDR3 protein. This repertoire shows hundreds of thousands of distinct CDR3 sequences, approximately 25% found once; its top ten account for just over 8.5%. In addition, the sample was reused for a study of T cells of mothers and their children.

V and J are TRBV5-1 and TRBJ2-5; 10 positions agree with TRBD1. This TCR derives from a boy aged 5-17 years in good health. Sequencing was performed on blood. CDR3 nucleotides: TGCGCCAGCAGCTCCCCGGACAGGGGGATTGGGACCCAGTACTTC. Translated: CASSSPDRGIGTQYF. The full variable domain, its missing parts supplied by reference TRBV5-1 and TRBJ2-5, is KAGVTQTPRYLIKTRGQQVTLSCSPISGHRSVSWYQQTPGQGLQFLFEYFSETQRNKGNFPGRFSGRQFSNSRSEMNVSTLELGDSALYLCASSSPDRGIGTQYFGPGTRLLVL.